The text below deals with one T cell receptor (beta chain). Its matching antigen is unknown. This entry is derived from a study of cytomegalovirus exposure and HLA in healthy donors. Across the whole study: A preliminary data release comprised 80 million to 95 million unique TCRs obtained from HLA-typed donors.

V dropped 0 bases and J dropped 3; count of bases not matched to a gene: 7. This CDR3 comprises 17 residues. Germline CDR1 is MNHNS and CDR2 is SASEGT. The PCR was carried out with 60 Vbeta primers and 13 Jbeta primers. TCRdb's table, derived via immunoSEQ multiplex PCR, lists solely in-frame clones and lacks some. In total, the table holds approximately 120,000 clones. Study observations and caveats: Listed as cytomegalovirus-associated were 150 to 200 TCR beta chains. Earlier findings revealed that most TCR beta V segments proved productive either about 90% or about 30% of the time. Follow-up analysis later connected one missense variant in DCLRE1C with trimming of TCR beta V- and J-genes.

The J gene is TRBJ2-7, the V gene TRBV6-1; 11 bases are shared with TRBD1. The receptor comes from a man aged 40-55 years in good health and CMV-seronegative. Sequenced material: PBMCs. The CDR3 DNA is TGTGCCAGCAGTGAAGCGGGGGTGGGGACAGGGGGCTACGAGCAGTACTTC. Residues: CASSEAGVGTGGYEQYF.